The T cell receptor beta chain described here comes from a study of beta chain features in type 1 diabetes (dated by TCRdb to 2016 to 2019). With respect to the entire study: No differences in mean age, gender distribution, total cell number or subset yield were found between patients and healthy donors. Regulatory and stem cell-like memory subsets were isolated from only 8 patients and about eight healthy donors, whereas naive and central memory subsets came from all 30 or so donors. The study compared the TCRB repertoires of sorted circulating CD4+ T cell subsets in recently diagnosed type 1 diabetes patients with those in matched healthy donors. A total of about 100,000,000 sorted cells were examined across all samples, and RNA yield correlated strongly with the number of cells per subset.

Spanning cysteine to phenylalanine, the CDR3 consists of 16 amino acids. The retained sequence is limited to the CDR3, 48 bases, with the frame set at the first base. For CDR1 and CDR2, the germline V gene lists SGHTA and FQGNSA. Cut back by 5 bases and 6 bases, the V and J ends lie 17 bases apart. On this clone: Its antigen has not been determined. Base qualities were left out, and no much larger clone turns up one base away.

All of the isolated RNA was reverse transcribed with the High Capacity cDNA Reverse Transcription Kit, so expressed TCRB transcripts were sequenced. Deep immunoSEQ sequencing was applied to naive, central memory and regulatory T cell samples, giving an average of roughly 3.3 million total reads per sample. Sorted cells were lysed in RLT buffer, and RNA was extracted using DNase-treated RNeasy Micro or Mini kits according to cell number. To prevent cross-contamination, each cell subset was processed individually, whereas patient and healthy donor samples were processed jointly. The immunoSEQ multiplex PCR was used to amplify TCRB sequences from cDNA, yielding 87-bp fragments that span the CDR3 region. Sequencing of the amplicons was done on the Illumina HiSeq platform. The original methods were these. Synthetic template baselines were used to correct PCR bias computationally, reads within Hamming distance 2 were collapsed, and singletons that could not be merged were discarded. Reads were aligned to IMGT to assign V, D and J genes, CDR3 length, and insertions or deletions at six rearrangement sites. Within each subset, clonotype counts were normalized to sorted cell number, after which true diversity and Gini coefficients were computed with the tcR R package. The overlap coefficient, calculated on TCRB nucleotide sequences, was used to quantify repertoire sharing. TCRdb re-hosts the immuneACCESS table, in-frame sequences only. Its copies lack some clones; in the studies checked, an unresolved V gene accounts for under half of them, and the cause for the rest is not known. Clone size and V and J calls were adopted from that table, with D and trimming inferred from the DNA. In this sample the table shows under 200,000 clones, 6.5% to 8.5% of which occur a single time. Together, the top ten hold around 0.5% of the sample.

A single peripheral blood draw of about 116 mL on average was collected from each donor into heparinised tubes. Naive, central memory, regulatory and stem cell-like memory CD4+ T cells were sorted on a BD FACSAria II using a panel including CD45RO, CCR7, CD25, CD127, CD95 and CD27. A purity above 95% was achieved for all sorted populations. Right away, PBMCs were isolated by Lymphoprep density gradient centrifugation and were stained directly, with no culture step. To minimize batch effects, samples were stained and sorted in pairs, one healthy donor with one patient per experiment. General conclusions and limits of the study: Because the HLA sub-analyses included only small numbers of individuals, any influence of HLA type on TCRB rearrangement was left unresolved. Because cDNA was sequenced instead of genomic DNA, activated cells with high expression could be over-represented, although the groups did not differ in activation or CD3 levels. Naive, central memory and regulatory TCRB repertoires appeared to be more similar among patients than among healthy donors. Shorter templates might be favored by PCR, yet because patient and control samples were amplified and corrected together, any such skew would affect both groups equally. A moderate but significant shortening of TCRB CDR3 length was observed in type 1 diabetes patients in all four CD4+ subsets. At VDJ recombination sites, type 1 diabetes patients had fewer insertions and more deleted nucleotides, which implies abnormalities in thymic rearrangement.

The source of this sequence is a woman younger than 35 with type 1 diabetes. Recombination joined TRBV7-2 with TRBJ2-6; TRBD1 could be the D gene, as 5 bases match. Sequenced input: central memory CD4+ T cells from blood. The DNA sequence is as follows: TGTGCCAGCAGCCCCTCAGCAGGGTCCCAGGCCAACGTCCTGACTTTC. It specifies CASSPSAGSQANVLTF.